Below, 25 T cell receptor beta chains from the same sample are listed, as sequenced in a study of vaccination effects on CD4 cells after COVID-19. After expansion with viral peptide pools in the ViraFEST assay, antigen-specific CD4+ T cells were sequenced. Subsequent to 10 days of culture, CD4+ T cells were isolated. Vaccinees lacked prior SARS-CoV-2 infection and tested negative for nucleocapsid antibodies. Assay: immunoSEQ multiplex PCR; the TCRdb copy retains only in-frame clones and omits some. The sample lists 73,000 or so clones, around 79% seen once, with roughly a tenth in the top ten. For these receptors, no antigen is known. The sequencing used CD4+ T cells from PBMCs cultured with SARS-CoV-2 spike peptides, collected before COVID-19 vaccination. The source of these receptors is a human donor who received a COVID-19 vaccine.

The chain combines TRBV5-6 with TRBJ1-1; D is perhaps TRBD1 (6 bases). The CDR3 sequence is 14 residues long. Trimming left V 0 bases short and J 1 base short, with 7 bases between. Germline V gene lookup returns CDR1 SGHDT and CDR2 YYEEEE. CDR3 coding DNA: TGTGCCAGCAGCTTGGGGACAGAGAACACTGAAGCTTTCTTT. It is translated as CASSLGTENTEAFF.

This clone came up a few times. This chain connects TRBV24-1 to TRBJ1-4; D remains unclear. Germline CDR1 and CDR2: KGHDR and SFDVKD. The length of the CDR3 is 14 residues. The germline V and J ends were trimmed by 9 bases and 3 bases, with 13 bases remaining between them. The CDR3 is CATPVEGSNEKLFF. The CDR3 DNA sequence: TGTGCCACCCCGGTGGAAGGGTCTAATGAAAAACTGTTTTTT.

This clone was detected a few times. The chain's CDR3 is CASTTSGANVLTF. In DNA form, the CDR3 reads TGTGCCAGCACTACTTCTGGGGCCAACGTCCTGACTTTC. J is TRBJ2-6 and V is TRBV12-3 or TRBV12-4; unclear D gene. The CDR3 sequence is 13 residues long. The V end was cut by 7 bases, the J end by 1 base, with 5 bases between.

The chain has TRBV12-5 and TRBJ2-1, with D tentatively TRBD2 (5 bases). Looked up from germline, CDR1 is LGHNT and CDR2 is FRNRAP. The CDR3 is 16 amino acids. Trimming stripped 5 bases from V and 0 bases from J, with 14 bases between. CDR3 in amino acids: CASGPLQSGSYNEQFF. For the CDR3, the DNA is TGTGCTAGTGGTCCCCTACAAAGCGGCTCCTACAATGAGCAGTTCTTC.

The CDR3 DNA sequence: TGCAGTGCTAGTGGGGCAGGGGGGACAGATACGCAGTATTTT. This translates into CSASGAGGTDTQYF. The rearrangement links TRBV20-1 to TRBJ2-3; a weak D match, TRBD1 (7 bases). With 3 bases removed from V and 3 bases from J, the gap between germline ends came to 13 bases. The V gene's germline CDR1 is DFQATT and CDR2 SNEGSKA (reference sequence). This CDR3 has 14 residues.

This clone has only one observation. The genes are TRBV7-6 and TRBJ2-1; the match to TRBD2 covers 12 bases. Trimming removed 5 bases from V and 7 bases from J; junction bases left unmatched: 15. Germline CDR1 and CDR2: SGHVS and FNYEAQ. CDR3 size: 18 residues. CDR3: CASSSSSGGATWINEQFF. For the CDR3, the DNA is TGTGCCAGCAGCAGCTCTAGCGGGGGGGCGACTTGGATTAATGAGCAGTTCTTC.

This clone was observed a handful of times. J is TRBJ1-5 and V is TRBV2; D unresolved. CDR1 and CDR2 (germline): SNHLY, FYNNEI. The CDR3 covers 11 residues. Between the trimmed V and J ends, which lost 3 bases and 6 bases, there was a span of 3 bases. CDR3 in DNA: TGTGCCAGCAGTGATGGTCAGCCCCAGCATTTT. Residues: CASSDGQPQHF.

The J gene is TRBJ2-1, the V gene TRBV13, with 10 bases aligning to TRBD2. The CDR3 has 16 amino acids. Trimming cost V 6 bases and J 0 bases; bases outside gene matches: 5. In germline, CDR1 is PRHDT, CDR2 FYEKMQ (reference sequence). The CDR3 reads CASRSSGGDSYNEQFF. CDR3 in DNA: TGTGCCAGCAGATCTAGCGGGGGAGACTCCTACAATGAGCAGTTCTTC.

V gene TRBV29-1 combines with J gene TRBJ2-2; D is undetermined. The CDR3 sequence is 12 residues long. Germline V lookup: CDR1 SQVTM, CDR2 ANQGSEA. Trimming removed 5 bases at V and 3 bases at J, with 7 bases between. CDR3 DNA: TGCAGCGTTCAAAGGTACACCGGGGAGCTGTTTTTT. It translates to CSVQRYTGELFF.

The chain links TRBV9 to TRBJ1-6; D ambiguous. V gave up 0 bases and J gave up 7 bases, with 8 bases separating them. CDR3 length equals 14 residues. Per germline, CDR1 SGDLS and CDR2 YYNGEE. The CDR3 reads CASSVEGKNSPLHF. DNA for the CDR3: TGTGCCAGCAGCGTAGAGGGTAAAAATTCACCCCTCCACTTT.

The J gene is TRBJ2-3, the V gene TRBV3-1 (or the pseudogene TRBV3-2); TRBD2 is a possible D gene (5 bases). CDR1 is LGHDT and CDR2 is YNNKEL in the germline V gene (reference sequence). This CDR3 region has 14 residues. Trimming removed 3 bases from V and 0 bases from J, with 7 bases in between. The CDR3: CASSQRTSTDTQYF. The CDR3 nucleotides are TGTGCCAGCAGCCAGAGGACTAGCACAGATACGCAGTATTTT.

This chain connects TRBV19 to TRBJ1-2; 7 nucleotides align to TRBD1. The CDR3 covers 13 residues. V was clipped by 6 bases and J by 3 bases; unmatched bases: 4. The germline V gene has CDR1 LNHDA and CDR2 SQIVND (reference sequence). The CDR3 nucleotides read TGTGCCAGTAGCCTCGGACAGGACTATGGCTACACCTTC. This translates into CASSLGQDYGYTF.

The J gene is TRBJ2-1, the V gene TRBV6-2 or TRBV6-3; possibly TRBD1 for D (6 bases). Trimming cost V 6 bases and J 0 bases, with 18 bases left between them. The CDR3 contains 17 residues. In germline, CDR1 is MNHEY, CDR2 SVGEGT. The CDR3 region has the DNA TGTGCCAGCAGACCTGTGACAGGTATGGGCTCCTACAATGAGCAGTTCTTC. Translated: CASRPVTGMGSYNEQFF.

This clone was observed a handful of times. This chain connects TRBV9 to TRBJ2-5; TRBD1 agrees at 8 bases. The length of the CDR3 is 16 residues. Per the germline V gene, CDR1 is SGDLS and CDR2 is YYNGEE. With 3 bases clipped from V and 1 base from J, the junction kept 8 bases outside the gene matches. CDR3 bases: TGTGCCAGCAGCGCTATGGGGACAGGATTCCAAGAGACCCAGTACTTC. This translates into CASSAMGTGFQETQYF.

The chain links TRBV6-5 to TRBJ2-1, with 12 bases aligning to TRBD1. The J segment lost 8 bases and the V segment lost 0 bases, leaving 5 bases of the junction unmatched. CDR3 size: 16 residues. The V gene's germline CDR1 is MNHEY and CDR2 SVGAGI. CDR3 protein: CASSYSTGQGAYEQFF. The DNA for the CDR3 is TGTGCCAGCAGTTACTCGACGGGACAGGGGGCCTATGAGCAGTTCTTC.

The gene calls are TRBV9 and TRBJ2-2, with 10 bases fitting TRBD2. CDR3 size: 18 residues. Losses at the gene ends were 1 base for V and 3 bases for J; bases not matched to a gene: 9. Germline-derived CDR1 and CDR2 are SGDLS and YYNGEE. CDR3 sequence reads: CASSVRGAGGLYTGELFF. The CDR3 region has the DNA TGTGCCAGCAGCGTACGAGGAGCGGGGGGGCTTTACACCGGGGAGCTGTTTTTT.

The V and J genes are TRBV7-2 and TRBJ2-1; weak D call: TRBD1 (6 bases). The germline gives CDR1 SGHTA, CDR2 FQGNSA. This CDR3 contains 15 residues. V was cut by 1 base and J by 7 bases, with 14 bases left in between. CDR3 bases: TGTGCCAGCAGCTTAGACTGGGGGCGACAAAATGAGCAGTTCTTC. This translates into CASSLDWGRQNEQFF. The full variable domain, its missing parts supplied by reference TRBV7-2 and TRBJ2-1, is GAGVSQSPSNKVTEKGKDVELRCDPISGHTALYWYRQSLGQGLEFLIYFQGNSAPDKSGLPSDRFSAERTGGSVSTLTIQRTQQEDSAVYLCASSLDWGRQNEQFFGPGTRLTVL.

This chain uses TRBV11-3 with TRBJ2-2; 9 nucleotides line up with TRBD1. The V gene end was trimmed by 4 bases and the J gene end by 6 bases; junction bases not matched to a gene: 6. In germline, CDR1 is SGHNT, CDR2 YENEEA. The CDR3 runs to 15 residues. The CDR3 bases are TGTGCCAGCAGCTCGGGACAGGGTTATTCCGGGGAGCTGTTTTTT. This gives the protein CASSSGQGYSGELFF.

The chain combines TRBV5-1 with TRBJ2-7; D is possibly TRBD2 (6 bases). The CDR3 length is 14 residues. Trimming shortened V by 0 bases and J by 1 base, and 8 bases separated the two germline ends. Germline CDR1 SGHRS, CDR2 YFSETQ. Here the CDR3 reads CASSLAAGSYEQYV. As DNA, the CDR3 is TGCGCCAGCAGCTTGGCTGCGGGGTCCTACGAGCAGTACGTC.

The chain has TRBV6-5 and TRBJ1-5; 9 bases line up with TRBD1. Germline trimming cut 0 bases from V and 7 bases from J; bases unmatched to any gene: 4. This CDR3 has 15 residues. The germline V gene has CDR1 MNHEY and CDR2 SVGAGI. The chain's CDR3 is CASSYSVTGGQPQHF. CDR3 in DNA: TGTGCCAGCAGTTACTCGGTGACAGGGGGACAGCCCCAGCATTTT.

CDR3 protein: CASSYGWAGDVDTQYF. CDR3 coding DNA: TGTGCCAGCAGTTACGGCTGGGCAGGGGACGTGGATACGCAGTATTTT. This chain uses TRBV6-5 with TRBJ2-3, with D possibly matching TRBD1 (6 bases). Germline V gene lookup returns CDR1 MNHEY and CDR2 SVGAGI. With 2 bases removed from V and 6 bases from J, the gap between germline ends came to 18 bases. This CDR3 spans 16 amino acids.

The V call is TRBV18, the J call TRBJ1-3; 8 bases agree with TRBD1. The germline CDR1 and CDR2 sequences are KGHSH and LQKENI. V was pared by 3 bases and J by 4 bases, with 5 bases of the junction left unmatched. This CDR3 contains 15 residues. The DNA of the CDR3 is TGTGCCAGCTCACCCACAGGGGGAGGAGGAAACACCATATATTTT. Protein sequence: CASSPTGGGGNTIYF. Together with reference TRBV18 and TRBJ1-3, the CDR3 gives the full variable domain: NAGVMQNPRHLVRRRGQEARLRCSPMKGHSHVYWYRQLPEEGLKFMVYLQKENIIDESGMPKERFSAEFPKEGPSILRIQQVVRGDSAAYFCASSPTGGGGNTIYFGEGSWLTVV.

The V and J genes are TRBV7-2 and TRBJ2-3; 9 bases agree with TRBD2. Germline CDR1 is SGHTA and CDR2 is FQGNSA. Trimming removed 5 bases from V and 4 bases from J; junction bases left unmatched: 4. The CDR3 consists of 14 residues. CDR3 DNA sequence: TGTGCCAGCAGCCGGCAGCGGGGGGCAGATACGCAGTATTTT. Its protein is CASSRQRGADTQYF.

The J gene is TRBJ1-6, the V gene TRBV28; D remains unclear. Germline CDR1 and CDR2: MDHEN and SYDVKM. V was pared by 7 bases and J by 0 bases, with 7 bases between. The length of the CDR3 is 14 residues. CDR3 amino acids: CASKVSSYNSPLHF. CDR3 nucleotide sequence: TGTGCCAGCAAAGTGAGCTCCTATAATTCACCCCTCCACTTT.

V usage is TRBV5-1 and J usage is TRBJ1-6, with D perhaps TRBD1 (6 bases). The CDR3 covers 14 residues. Looked up from germline, CDR1 is SGHRS and CDR2 is YFSETQ. Trimming left V 4 bases short and J 5 bases short, with 10 bases between. Here the CDR3 DNA reads TGCGCCAGCAGCAAGGAGGGGGATAATTCACCCCTCCACTTT. Protein sequence: CASSKEGDNSPLHF.